This T cell receptor beta chain was profiled in a study of blood T cell repertoires in COVID-19. Study summary: Acute and convalescent COVID-19 specimens originated in the United States, Italy and Spain.

With respect to this clone: Additional DNA sequences in this sample encode the identical CDR3.

This CDR3 has 14 residues. The V and J ends lost 3 bases and 0 bases respectively, with 8 bases between them. CDR1 is SEHNR and CDR2 is FQNEAQ in the germline V gene (reference sequence). Clones were read by immunoSEQ multiplex PCR, and TCRdb kept only the in-frame ones, dropping some. The sample carries 430,000 or so clones, 85% to 90% recorded once. The sequencing sample was made of peripheral blood. This TCR came from a man between 18 and 35 years old with COVID-19, enrolled during active disease. This rearrangement joins TRBV7-9 to TRBJ1-1, with a weak D call TRBD1 (5 bases). The CDR3: CASSLQGLNTEAFF. CDR3 bases: TGTGCCAGCAGCTTGCAGGGATTGAACACTGAAGCTTTCTTT.